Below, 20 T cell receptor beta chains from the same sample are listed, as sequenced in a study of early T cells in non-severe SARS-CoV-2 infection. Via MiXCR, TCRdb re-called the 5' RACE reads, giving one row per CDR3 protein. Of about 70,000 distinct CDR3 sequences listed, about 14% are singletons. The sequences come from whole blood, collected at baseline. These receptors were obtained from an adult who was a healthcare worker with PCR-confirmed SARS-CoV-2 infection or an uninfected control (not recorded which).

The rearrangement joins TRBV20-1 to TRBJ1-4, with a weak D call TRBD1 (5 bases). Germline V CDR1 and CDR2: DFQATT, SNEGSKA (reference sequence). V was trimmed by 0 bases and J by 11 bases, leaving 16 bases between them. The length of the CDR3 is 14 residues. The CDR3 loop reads CSARDGGGDRKLFF. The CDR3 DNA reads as TGCAGTGCTAGAGATGGGGGAGGGGATAGGAAACTGTTTTTT.

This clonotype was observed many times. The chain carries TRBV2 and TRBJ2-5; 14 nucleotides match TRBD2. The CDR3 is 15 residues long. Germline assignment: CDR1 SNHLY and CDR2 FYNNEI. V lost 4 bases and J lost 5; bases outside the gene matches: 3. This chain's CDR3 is CASSATSGRDETQYF. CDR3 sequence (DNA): TGTGCCAGCAGTGCGACTAGCGGGAGGGATGAGACCCAGTACTTC. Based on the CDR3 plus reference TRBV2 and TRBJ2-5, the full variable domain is EPEVTQTPSHQVTQMGQEVILRCVPISNHLYFYWYRQILGQKVEFLVSFYNNEISEKSEIFDDQFSVERPDGSNFTLKIRSTKLEDSAMYFCASSATSGRDETQYFGPGTRLLVL.

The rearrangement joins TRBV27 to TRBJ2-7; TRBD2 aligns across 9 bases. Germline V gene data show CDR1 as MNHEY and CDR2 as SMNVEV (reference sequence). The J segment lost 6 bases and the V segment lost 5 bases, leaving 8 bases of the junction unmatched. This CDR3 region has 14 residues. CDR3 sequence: CASSPRGLALEQYF. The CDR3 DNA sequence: TGTGCCAGCAGTCCCCGGGGACTAGCCCTCGAGCAGTACTTC.

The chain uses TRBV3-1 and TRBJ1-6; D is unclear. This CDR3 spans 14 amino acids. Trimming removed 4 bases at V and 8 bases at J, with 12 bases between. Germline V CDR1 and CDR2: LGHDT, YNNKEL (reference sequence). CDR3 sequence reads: CASSRFGQDSPLHF. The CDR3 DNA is TGTGCCAGCAGCCGGTTCGGGCAGGATTCACCCCTCCACTTT.

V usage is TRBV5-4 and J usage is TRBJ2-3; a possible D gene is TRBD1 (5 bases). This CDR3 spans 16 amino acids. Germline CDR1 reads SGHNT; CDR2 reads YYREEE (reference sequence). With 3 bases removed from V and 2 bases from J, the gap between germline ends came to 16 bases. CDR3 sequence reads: CASSSDRKLNTDTQYF. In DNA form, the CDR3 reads TGTGCCAGCAGCTCCGACAGAAAGCTTAACACAGATACGCAGTATTTT.

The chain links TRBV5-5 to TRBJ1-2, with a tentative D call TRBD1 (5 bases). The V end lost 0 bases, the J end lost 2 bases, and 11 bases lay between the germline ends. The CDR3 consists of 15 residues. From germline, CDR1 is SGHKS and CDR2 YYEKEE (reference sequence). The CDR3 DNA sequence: TGTGCCAGCAGCTTGGGAATCAGGGCAAACTATGGCTACACCTTC. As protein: CASSLGIRANYGYTF. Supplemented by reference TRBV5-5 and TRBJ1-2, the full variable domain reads DAGVTQSPTHLIKTRGQQVTLRCSPISGHKSVSWYQQVLGQGPQFIFQYYEKEERGRGNFPDRFSARQFPNYSSELNVNALLLGDSALYLCASSLGIRANYGYTFGSGTRLTVV.

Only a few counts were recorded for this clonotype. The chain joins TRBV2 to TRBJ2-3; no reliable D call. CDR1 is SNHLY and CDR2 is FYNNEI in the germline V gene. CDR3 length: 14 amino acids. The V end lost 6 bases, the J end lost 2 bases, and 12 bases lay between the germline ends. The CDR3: CASSNLWSTDTQYF. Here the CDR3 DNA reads TGTGCCAGCAGCAACCTTTGGTCCACAGATACGCAGTATTTT.

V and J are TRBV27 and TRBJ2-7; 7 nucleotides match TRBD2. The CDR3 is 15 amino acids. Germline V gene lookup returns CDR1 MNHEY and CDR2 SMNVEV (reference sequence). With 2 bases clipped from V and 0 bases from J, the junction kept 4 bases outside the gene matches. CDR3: CASSLREGSSYEQYF. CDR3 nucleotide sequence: TGTGCCAGCAGTTTAAGGGAGGGGAGCTCCTACGAGCAGTACTTC.

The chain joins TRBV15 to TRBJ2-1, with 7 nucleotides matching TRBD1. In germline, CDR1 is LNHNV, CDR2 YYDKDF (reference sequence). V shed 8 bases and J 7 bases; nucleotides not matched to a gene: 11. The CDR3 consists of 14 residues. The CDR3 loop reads CATPGQDLGNEQFF. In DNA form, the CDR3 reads TGTGCCACCCCCGGACAGGACCTTGGGAATGAGCAGTTCTTC.

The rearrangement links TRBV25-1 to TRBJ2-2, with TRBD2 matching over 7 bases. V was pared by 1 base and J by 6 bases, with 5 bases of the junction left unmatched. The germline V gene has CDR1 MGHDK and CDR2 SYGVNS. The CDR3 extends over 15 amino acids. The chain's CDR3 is CASSEWGGISGELFF. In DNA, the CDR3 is TGTGCCAGCAGTGAATGGGGAGGGATATCCGGGGAGCTGTTTTTT.

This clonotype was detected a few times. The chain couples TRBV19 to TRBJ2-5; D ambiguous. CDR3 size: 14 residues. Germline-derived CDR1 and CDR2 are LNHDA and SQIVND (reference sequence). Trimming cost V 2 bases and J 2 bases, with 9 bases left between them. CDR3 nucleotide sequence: TGTGCCAGTAGTATACTGGCCGGACAAGAGACCCAGTACTTC. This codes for CASSILAGQETQYF.

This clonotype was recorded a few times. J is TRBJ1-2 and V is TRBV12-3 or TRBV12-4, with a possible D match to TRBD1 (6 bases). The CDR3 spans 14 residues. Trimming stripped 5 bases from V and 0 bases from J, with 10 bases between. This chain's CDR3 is CASSPGQSNYGYTF. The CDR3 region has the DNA TGTGCCAGCAGTCCAGGACAGTCTAACTATGGCTACACCTTC.

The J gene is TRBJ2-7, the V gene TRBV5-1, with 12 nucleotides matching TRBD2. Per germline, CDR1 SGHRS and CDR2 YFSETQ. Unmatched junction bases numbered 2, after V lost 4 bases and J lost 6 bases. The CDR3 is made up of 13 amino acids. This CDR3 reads CASSLAGGLEQYF. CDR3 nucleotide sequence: TGCGCCAGCAGCCTAGCGGGAGGGCTCGAGCAGTACTTC. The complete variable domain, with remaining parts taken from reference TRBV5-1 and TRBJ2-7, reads KAGVTQTPRYLIKTRGQQVTLSCSPISGHRSVSWYQQTPGQGLQFLFEYFSETQRNKGNFPGRFSGRQFSNSRSEMNVSTLELGDSALYLCASSLAGGLEQYFGPGTRLTVT.

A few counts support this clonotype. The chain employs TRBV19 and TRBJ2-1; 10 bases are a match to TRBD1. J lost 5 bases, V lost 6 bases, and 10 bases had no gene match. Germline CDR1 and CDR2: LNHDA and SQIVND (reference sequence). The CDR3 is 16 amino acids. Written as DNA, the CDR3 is TGTGCCAGTAGAACTGTCGGGACAGGGGAGGACAATGAGCAGTTCTTC. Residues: CASRTVGTGEDNEQFF.

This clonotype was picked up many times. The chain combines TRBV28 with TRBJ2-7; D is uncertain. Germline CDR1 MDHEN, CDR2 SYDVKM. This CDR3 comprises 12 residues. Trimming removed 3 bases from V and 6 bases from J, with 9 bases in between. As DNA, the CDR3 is TGTGCCAGCAGTTTGCGAGGCGGCGAGCAGTACTTC. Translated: CASSLRGGEQYF.

DNA of the CDR3: TGTGCCAGCCAGGGCGCTGAGAACGAGCAGTACTTC. Its protein is CASQGAENEQYF. The chain links TRBV7-6 to TRBJ2-7, with D possibly being TRBD1 (5 bases). V lost 8 bases to trimming and J lost 5 bases, with 13 bases between them. Germline V lookup: CDR1 SGHVS, CDR2 FNYEAQ. The CDR3 length is 12 residues.

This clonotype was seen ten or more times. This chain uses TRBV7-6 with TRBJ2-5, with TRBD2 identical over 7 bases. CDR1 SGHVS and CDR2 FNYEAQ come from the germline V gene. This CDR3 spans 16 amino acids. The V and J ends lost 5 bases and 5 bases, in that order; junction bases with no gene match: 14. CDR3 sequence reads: CASSPGTNWMGETQYF. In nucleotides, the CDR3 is TGTGCCAGCAGCCCGGGGACTAACTGGATGGGTGAGACCCAGTACTTC.

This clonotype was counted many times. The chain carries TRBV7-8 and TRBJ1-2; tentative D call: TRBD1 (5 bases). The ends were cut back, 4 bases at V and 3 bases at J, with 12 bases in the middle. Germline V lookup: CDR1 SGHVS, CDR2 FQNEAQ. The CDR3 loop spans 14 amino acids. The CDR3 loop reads CASSSEGMDYGYTF. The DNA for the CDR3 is TGTGCCAGCAGCTCGGAGGGGATGGACTATGGCTACACCTTC.

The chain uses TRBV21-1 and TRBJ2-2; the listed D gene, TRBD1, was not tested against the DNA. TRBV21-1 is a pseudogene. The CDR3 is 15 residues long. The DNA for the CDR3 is TGTGCCAGCAACGGGACGGAGGTTCTCACCGGGGAGCTGTTTTTT. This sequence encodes CASNGTEVLTGELFF.

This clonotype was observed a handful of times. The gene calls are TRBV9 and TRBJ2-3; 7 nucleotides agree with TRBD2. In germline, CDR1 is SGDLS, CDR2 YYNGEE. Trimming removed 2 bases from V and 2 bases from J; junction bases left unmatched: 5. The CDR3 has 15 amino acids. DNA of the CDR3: TGTGCCAGCAGCGTTGCTAGCGGAAACACAGATACGCAGTATTTT. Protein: CASSVASGNTDTQYF.